These 2 T cell receptor beta chains share one sample of origin, sequenced in a study of memory CD8 T cells in hepatitis C reinfection (dated by TCRdb to about 2017). The time point label, as the study defines it: pre-reinfection, 55 to 20 weeks before reinfection detection. TCR sequencing was performed on the sorted cells directly ex vivo, without any in vitro expansion beforehand. The library was obtained by the immunoSEQ multiplex PCR assay. Drawn from immuneACCESS, this table holds only the in-frame rearrangements with V and J called that TCRdb kept. Clones are partly lost; checked studies trace under half to an unresolved V gene and leave the rest unexplained. The sample contains 50,000 or so clones, roughly nine tenths of them found a single time. The ten largest account for 1% of the sample. The specimen was naive CD8+ T cells sorted from blood. The sample's cell subset or site, from its label and the paper: total naive CD8+CD45RO- T cells. These receptors all come from a man aged 18 to 30 with hepatitis C virus infection.

J is TRBJ1-4 and V is TRBV6-5, with D unclear. Germline V CDR1 and CDR2: MNHEY, SVGAGI. The CDR3 contains 14 residues. The V end was cut by 0 bases, the J end by 8 bases, with 10 bases between. This chain's CDR3 is CASSYSEGNEKLFF. CDR3 sequence (DNA): TGTGCCAGCAGTTACTCAGAGGGAAACGAAAAACTGTTTTTT.

This sequence joins TRBV23-1 and TRBJ1-2; tentatively, D is TRBD1 (5 bases). TRBV23-1 is an ORF; its function is uncertain. The germline V and J ends were trimmed by 3 bases and 4 bases, with 21 bases remaining between them. CDR3 size: 17 residues. The CDR3 DNA follows: TGCGCCAGCAGTCACCTCCGGTACAGGCCCGATTGCTATGGCTACACCTTC. Translating gives CASSHLRYRPDCYGYTF.